The present T cell receptor (beta chain) was sequenced within a study of shared clonotypes between healthy human individuals. With 5 bases removed from V and 4 bases from J, the gap between germline ends came to 14 bases. The germline gives CDR1 LNHDA, CDR2 SQIVND (reference sequence). There are 14 residues in the CDR3. General study points: Generation probabilities of non-shared clonotypes were lower (relative to those shared by all four donors). The donor pool, a small one, limited the genetic and exposure-history diversity represented. Naive subsets usually exceeded memory subsets in estimated richness.

The test was conducted at deep level. Clones were sequenced by immunoSEQ multiplex PCR, and TCRdb holds only the in-frame ones, with some missing. The profile covers 400,000 to 600,000 clones, with 90% to 96% appearing a single time and 0.05% to 0.07% taken by the ten largest. For this clone: Its matching antigen is unknown.

This TCR derives from a woman in her twenties or thirties in good health. V usage is TRBV19 and J usage is TRBJ1-1; D uncertain. Sequencing input: naive CD4+ T cells sorted from blood. Subset given: CD45RA+ positively selected. The CDR3 nucleotides read TGTGCCAGTAGTCCCGGCCAATGGGGCACTGAAGCTTTCTTT. It encodes CASSPGQWGTEAFF.